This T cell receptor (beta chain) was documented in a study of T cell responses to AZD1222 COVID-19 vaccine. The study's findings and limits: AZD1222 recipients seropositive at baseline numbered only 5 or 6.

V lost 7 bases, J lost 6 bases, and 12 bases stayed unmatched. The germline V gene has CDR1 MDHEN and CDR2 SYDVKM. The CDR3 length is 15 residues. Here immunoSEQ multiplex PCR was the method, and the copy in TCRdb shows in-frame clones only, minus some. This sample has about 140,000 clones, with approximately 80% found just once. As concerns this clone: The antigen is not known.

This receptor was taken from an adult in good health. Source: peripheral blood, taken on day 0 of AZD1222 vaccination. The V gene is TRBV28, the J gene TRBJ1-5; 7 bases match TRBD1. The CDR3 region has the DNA TGTGCCAGCAAAGGAGGGGGCGTGTATCGTCAGCCCCAGCATTTT. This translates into CASKGGGVYRQPQHF.